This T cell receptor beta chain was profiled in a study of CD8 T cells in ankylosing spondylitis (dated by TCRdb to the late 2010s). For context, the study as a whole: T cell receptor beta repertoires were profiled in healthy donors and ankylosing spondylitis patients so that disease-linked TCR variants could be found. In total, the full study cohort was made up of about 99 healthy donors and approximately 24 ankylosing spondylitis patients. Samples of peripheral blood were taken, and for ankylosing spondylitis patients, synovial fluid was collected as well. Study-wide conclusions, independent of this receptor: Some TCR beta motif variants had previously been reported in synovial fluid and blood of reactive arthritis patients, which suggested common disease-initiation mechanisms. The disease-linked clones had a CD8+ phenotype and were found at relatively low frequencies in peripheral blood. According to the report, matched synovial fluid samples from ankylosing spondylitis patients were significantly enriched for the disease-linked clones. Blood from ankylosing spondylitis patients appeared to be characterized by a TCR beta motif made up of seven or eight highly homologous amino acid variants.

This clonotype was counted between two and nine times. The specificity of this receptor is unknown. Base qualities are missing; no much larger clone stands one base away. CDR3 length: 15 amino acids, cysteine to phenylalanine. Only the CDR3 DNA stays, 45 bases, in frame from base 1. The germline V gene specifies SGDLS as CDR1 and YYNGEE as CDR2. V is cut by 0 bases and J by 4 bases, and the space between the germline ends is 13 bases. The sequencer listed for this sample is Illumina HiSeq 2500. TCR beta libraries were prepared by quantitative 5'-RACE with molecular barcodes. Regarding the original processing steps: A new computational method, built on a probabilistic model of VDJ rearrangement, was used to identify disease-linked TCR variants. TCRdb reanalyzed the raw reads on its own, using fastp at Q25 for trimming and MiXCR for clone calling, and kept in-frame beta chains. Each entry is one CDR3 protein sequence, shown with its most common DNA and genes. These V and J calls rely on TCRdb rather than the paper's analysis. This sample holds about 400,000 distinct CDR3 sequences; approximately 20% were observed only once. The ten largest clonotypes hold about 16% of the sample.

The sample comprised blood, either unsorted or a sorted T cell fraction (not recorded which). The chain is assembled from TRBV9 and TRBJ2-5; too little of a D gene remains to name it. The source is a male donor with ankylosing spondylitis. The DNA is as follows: TGTGCCAGCAGCGTAGACGCGGAGCCAAGAGAGACCCAGTACTTC. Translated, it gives CASSVDAEPRETQYF.